Listed below are T cell receptor beta chains from one sample, sequenced in a study of T-cell memory formation after mild COVID-19. TCRdb used MiXCR to reprocess the 5' RACE reads, holding one entry per CDR3 protein. The sample holds about 160,000 distinct CDR3 sequences, around 30% seen once. Sequencing input: PBMCs or a T cell subset sorted from them (not recorded which). The receptor source for this set is an adult woman who had mild COVID-19 (a few samples of this study predate the infection). Cell type and time point are not known. CDR3s include the opening cysteine and the closing phenylalanine or tryptophan. The D gene is left open where the match is weak.

v_call	j_call	d_call	cdr3_aa
TRBV20-1	TRBJ2-7	.	CSARDSGQSLF
TRBV14	TRBJ2-7	.	CASSQVFYEQYF
TRBV4-1	TRBJ1-5	.	CASSQEIGSGQPQHF
TRBV9	TRBJ2-1	TRBD1	CASSPQTGPNEQFF
TRBV27	TRBJ2-3	.	CASSSGTSRTDTQYF
TRBV7-8	TRBJ1-1	.	CASSLGDTGRAFF
TRBV7-2	TRBJ2-7	.	CASSFVSRDEQYF
TRBV24-1	TRBJ2-1	.	CATSDKNRVQFF
TRBV7-9	TRBJ1-2	.	CASSPLGAGQYFYGYTF
TRBV6-4	TRBJ2-3	.	CASSDSPGGATDTQYF
TRBV10-3	TRBJ2-1	TRBD1	CAISAPPGTGDGEQFF
TRBV6-6	TRBJ1-5	.	CASRPTGFNQPQHF
TRBV10-3	TRBJ2-1	.	CAISESGWNEQFF
TRBV5-1	TRBJ1-3	.	CASSLPGAGNTIYF
TRBV18	TRBJ2-1	TRBD2	CASSPPGLAAYNEQFF
TRBV24-1	TRBJ2-7	TRBD2	CATSEGAGADEQYF
TRBV12-3/TRBV12-4	TRBJ2-3	.	CASSFQKGLSDTQYF
TRBV3-1	TRBJ1-6	.	CASSPDSSYNSPLHF
TRBV7-2	TRBJ1-4	.	CASSSLGTEKLFF
TRBV24-1	TRBJ2-3	.	CATSDSGTRTDTQYF
TRBV7-2	TRBJ2-3	TRBD2	CASSLAGLAGVIADTQYF
TRBV7-3	TRBJ2-3	.	CASSFLGSRAPPDTQYF
TRBV6-5	TRBJ2-7	.	CASRLWTGQGYEQYF
TRBV6-2/TRBV6-3	TRBJ2-7	.	CASSYTGTHQGLEQYF